This T cell receptor (beta chain) was documented in a study of blood T cell repertoires in COVID-19. Turning to the study itself: From the United States, Italy and Spain came samples of acute and convalescent COVID-19.

The CDR3 spans 13 residues. V gave up 4 bases and J gave up 1 base; unmatched junction bases: 1. Germline V gene lookup returns CDR1 SGHRS and CDR2 YFSETQ. Donors in Cohort 3 who had recovered were those with two negative PCRs, healthcare professional clearance, or resolution of their symptoms. The method was immunoSEQ multiplex PCR; TCRdb's version includes in-frame clones alone and lacks a portion of them. The sample records more than 300,000 clones, 88% being singletons. The source material was PBMCs or T cells enriched from blood (not recorded which). The sequence was obtained from a woman aged 18-35 years who had recovered from COVID-19. This chain connects TRBV5-1 to TRBJ1-1; TRBD1 matches at 7 bases. The DNA for the CDR3 is TGCGCCAGCAGCAACAGGGGGAACACTGAAGCTTTCTTT. This codes for CASSNRGNTEAFF.